The 10 T cell receptor beta chains presented below share a single source sample, sequenced in a study of blood T cell repertoires in COVID-19 (dated by TCRdb to 2018 to 2020). Library construction relied on the immunoSEQ multiplex PCR assay. TCRdb stores this immuneACCESS table with in-frame sequences only. Part of the clones is absent; in the studies checked, under half of the shortfall reflects unresolved V genes, and no reason is known for the rest. A total of about 170,000 clones appear in this sample, roughly 83% of them only once. Roughly an eighth of the sample lies in the top ten. The sequenced sample consisted of peripheral blood. The receptors shown here come from a man between 18 and 35 years old with active or convalescent COVID-19.

This chain joins TRBV7-9 and TRBJ2-3, with 9 bases that match TRBD2. The length of the CDR3 is 15 residues. Germline lookup yields CDR1 SEHNR and CDR2 FQNEAQ (reference sequence). Germline trimming cut 3 bases from V and 4 bases from J; bases unmatched to any gene: 5. Here the CDR3 DNA reads TGTGCCAGCAGCTTGGGCGGGGGGGCCGCAGATACGCAGTATTTT. This sequence encodes CASSLGGGAADTQYF. Combining the CDR3 with reference TRBV7-9 and TRBJ2-3 gives the whole variable domain DTGVSQNPRHKITKRGQNVTFRCDPISEHNRLYWYRQTLGQGPEFLTYFQNEAQLEKSRLLSDRFSAERPKGSFSTLEIQRTEQGDSAMYLCASSLGGGAADTQYFGPGTRLTVL.

This chain connects TRBV6-1 to TRBJ1-6; D perhaps matches TRBD1 (6 bases). This CDR3 is 16 amino acids long. Germline V gene lookup returns CDR1 MNHNS and CDR2 SASEGT. V shed 3 bases and J shed 5 bases, with 14 bases lying between them. DNA of the CDR3: TGTGCCAGCAGTGAGATTACAGGGTCTCATAATTCACCCCTCCACTTT. Residues: CASSEITGSHNSPLHF.

This clone was seen only once. In nucleotides, the CDR3 is TGTGCCAGCAGCTTGGAGCAGGGGGCTATGGATGGCTACACCTTC. Its protein product is CASSLEQGAMDGYTF. V usage is TRBV5-5 and J usage is TRBJ1-2, with TRBD1 identical over 8 bases. Germline CDR1 is SGHKS and CDR2 is YYEKEE (reference sequence). The CDR3 length is 15 residues. V shed 0 bases, J shed 6 bases, and the junction held 7 bases outside the gene matches.

In this sample, this clone turned up once. This sequence joins TRBV28 and TRBJ2-3; perhaps TRBD1 as D (5 bases). Germline values: CDR1 MDHEN, CDR2 SYDVKM. The CDR3 sequence is 15 residues long. Trimming took off 6 bases at V and 11 bases at J, with 24 bases between the two ends. The CDR3 region has the DNA TGTGCCAGCAGCCCTCCCGGTGCAGGGTCAATAAGGCAGTATTTT. Protein sequence: CASSPPGAGSIRQYF.

The V and J genes are TRBV9 and TRBJ2-5; 7 positions agree with TRBD2. Germline values: CDR1 SGDLS, CDR2 YYNGEE. The CDR3 length is 17 residues. V dropped 0 bases and J dropped 5; count of bases not matched to a gene: 13. CDR3 sequence (DNA): TGTGCCAGCAGCGTAGGAGGTTTGCGGGGGTATGGGGAGACCCAGTACTTC. It encodes CASSVGGLRGYGETQYF.

The CDR3 DNA sequence: TGTGCCAGCAGTCCTTTGGCAGGGGCCTACAATGAGCAGTTCTTC. This translates into CASSPLAGAYNEQFF. V is TRBV6-4 and J is TRBJ2-1, with D perhaps matching TRBD1 (6 bases). The V and J ends lost 5 bases and 2 bases respectively, with 13 bases between them. The CDR3 consists of 15 residues. Germline CDR1 is MRHNA and CDR2 is SNTAGT.

V usage is TRBV5-4 and J usage is TRBJ1-2; 8 bases line up with TRBD1. The V and J ends lost 4 bases and 4 bases, in that order; junction bases with no gene match: 6. The germline V gene has CDR1 SGHNT and CDR2 YYREEE (reference sequence). This CDR3 is built from 14 residues. CDR3 DNA: TGTGCCAGCAGCCCGGACAGGGAGGCCTATGGCTACACCTTC. This encodes CASSPDREAYGYTF.

DNA for the CDR3: TGTGCCAGCAGCCAACCGGGACAGGTAAACGACTATGGCTACACCTTC. Translation: CASSQPGQVNDYGYTF. V usage is TRBV7-9 and J usage is TRBJ1-2; 8 bases match TRBD1. This CDR3 region has 16 residues. Germline trimming cut 5 bases from V and 3 bases from J; bases unmatched to any gene: 11. The germline V gene encodes CDR1 SEHNR and CDR2 FQNEAQ (reference sequence). Full variable domain (remainder filled in from reference TRBV7-9 and TRBJ1-2): DTGVSQNPRHKITKRGQNVTFRCDPISEHNRLYWYRQTLGQGPEFLTYFQNEAQLEKSRLLSDRFSAERPKGSFSTLEIQRTEQGDSAMYLCASSQPGQVNDYGYTFGSGTRLTVV.

The chain joins TRBV13 to TRBJ2-7; the D gene is possibly TRBD1 (7 bases). In germline, CDR1 is PRHDT, CDR2 FYEKMQ (reference sequence). The CDR3 is 13 residues long. The V and J ends lost 4 bases and 3 bases respectively, with 10 bases between them. The DNA for the CDR3 is TGTGCCAGCAGCTCCAGGGGGGACTACGAGCAGTACTTC. Amino acid sequence: CASSSRGDYEQYF.

The CDR3 is CASSLSGQGAYSNQPQHF. CDR3 nucleotides: TGTGCCAGCAGTTTATCGGGCCAGGGCGCATATAGCAATCAGCCCCAGCATTTT. V gene TRBV27 combines with J gene TRBJ1-5, with D tentatively TRBD1 (5 bases). Germline CDR1 and CDR2: MNHEY and SMNVEV (reference sequence). The CDR3 length is 18 residues. Deletions cut 0 bases from V and 0 bases from J, with 15 bases between.